This TCR beta chain was profiled in a study of cytomegalovirus exposure and HLA in healthy donors. Study results and caveats: High specificity and sensitivity for cytomegalovirus status were reported for the classifier.

13 Jbeta primers and 60 Vbeta primers were used for the PCR. Sequencing used immunoSEQ multiplex PCR; TCRdb keeps in-frame clones, though not all of them. Its table records 91,000 or so clones. Note on this clone: Its antigen is as yet unknown.

The CDR3 totals 14 residues. V was shortened by 6 bases and J by 1 base, with 12 bases between the two germline ends. Per germline, CDR1 SNHLY and CDR2 FYNNEI. The sequenced material came from PBMCs. The genes are TRBV2 and TRBJ1-1; a possible D gene is TRBD1 (6 bases). This receptor was obtained from a woman younger than 45 in good health and CMV-seronegative. The CDR3 loop reads CASSNRAGNTEAFF. The DNA for the CDR3 is TGTGCCAGCAGCAACAGGGCGGGGAACACTGAAGCTTTCTTT. The full variable domain, with the rest looked up from reference TRBV2 and TRBJ1-1, is EPEVTQTPSHQVTQMGQEVILRCVPISNHLYFYWYRQILGQKVEFLVSFYNNEISEKSEIFDDQFSVERPDGSNFTLKIRSTKLEDSAMYFCASSNRAGNTEAFFGQGTRLTVV.